The sequence of this T cell receptor beta chain was determined in a study of blood T cell repertoires in COVID-19. At the level of the study: Italy, Spain and the United States were the sources of the convalescent and acute COVID-19 samples. T cells, B-cell-depleted T cells, or PBMCs provided the cDNA or gDNA that served as material.

This clone was found once. The J segment lost 7 bases and the V segment lost 5 bases, leaving 10 bases of the junction unmatched. The germline gives CDR1 MDHEN, CDR2 SYDVKM. This CDR3 region has 15 residues. Original analysis: The assay estimated nucleated cells by amplifying reference gene primers. Data came from immunoSEQ multiplex PCR; TCRdb stores just in-frame clones and leaves some out. Clonal size and the V and J genes are those of that table, whereas D and trimming came from the DNA. The sample includes 250,000 to 300,000 clones, around 83% of them seen just once. The chain is built from TRBV28 and TRBJ1-4; 7 bases are a match to TRBD1. This clonotype originated in a man aged 18 to 30 with active or convalescent COVID-19. Sequencing input: peripheral blood. Here the CDR3 DNA reads TGTGCCAGCAGTGATGTAGGACAGGAAGGTGAAAAACTGTTTTTT. This encodes CASSDVGQEGEKLFF.